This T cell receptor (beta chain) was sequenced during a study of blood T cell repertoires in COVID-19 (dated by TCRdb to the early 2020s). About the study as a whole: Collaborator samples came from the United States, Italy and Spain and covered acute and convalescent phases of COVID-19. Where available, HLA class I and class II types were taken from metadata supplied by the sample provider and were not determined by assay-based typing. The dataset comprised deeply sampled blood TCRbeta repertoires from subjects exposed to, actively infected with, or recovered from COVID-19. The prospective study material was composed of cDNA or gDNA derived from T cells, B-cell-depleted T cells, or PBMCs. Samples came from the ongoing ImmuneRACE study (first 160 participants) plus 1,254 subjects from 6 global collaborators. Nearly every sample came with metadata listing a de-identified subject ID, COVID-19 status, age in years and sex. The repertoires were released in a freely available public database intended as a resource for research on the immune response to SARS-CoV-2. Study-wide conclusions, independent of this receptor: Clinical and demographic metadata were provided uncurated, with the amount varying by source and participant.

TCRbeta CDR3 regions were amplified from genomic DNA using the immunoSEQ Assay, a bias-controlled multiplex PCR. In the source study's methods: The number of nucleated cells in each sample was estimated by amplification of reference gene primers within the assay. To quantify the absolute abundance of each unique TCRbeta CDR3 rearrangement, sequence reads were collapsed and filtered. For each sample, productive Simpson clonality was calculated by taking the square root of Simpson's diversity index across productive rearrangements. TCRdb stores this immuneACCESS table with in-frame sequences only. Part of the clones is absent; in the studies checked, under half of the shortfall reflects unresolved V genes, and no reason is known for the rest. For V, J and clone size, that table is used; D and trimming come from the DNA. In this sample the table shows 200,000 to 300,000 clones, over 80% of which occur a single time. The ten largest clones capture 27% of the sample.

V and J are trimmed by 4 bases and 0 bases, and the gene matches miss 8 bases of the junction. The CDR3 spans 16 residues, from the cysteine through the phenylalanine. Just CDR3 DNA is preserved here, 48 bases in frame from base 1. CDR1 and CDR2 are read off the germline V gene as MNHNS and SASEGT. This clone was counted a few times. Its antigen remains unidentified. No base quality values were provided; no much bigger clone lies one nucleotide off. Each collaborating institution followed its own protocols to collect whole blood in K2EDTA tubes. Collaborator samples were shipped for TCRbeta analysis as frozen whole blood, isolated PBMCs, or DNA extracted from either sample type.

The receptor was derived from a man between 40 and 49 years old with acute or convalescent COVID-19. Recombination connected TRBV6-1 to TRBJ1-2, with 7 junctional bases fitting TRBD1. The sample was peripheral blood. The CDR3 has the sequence CASSALDRITNYGYTF. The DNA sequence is TGTGCCAGCAGTGCTCTGGACAGGATTACTAACTATGGCTACACCTTC.